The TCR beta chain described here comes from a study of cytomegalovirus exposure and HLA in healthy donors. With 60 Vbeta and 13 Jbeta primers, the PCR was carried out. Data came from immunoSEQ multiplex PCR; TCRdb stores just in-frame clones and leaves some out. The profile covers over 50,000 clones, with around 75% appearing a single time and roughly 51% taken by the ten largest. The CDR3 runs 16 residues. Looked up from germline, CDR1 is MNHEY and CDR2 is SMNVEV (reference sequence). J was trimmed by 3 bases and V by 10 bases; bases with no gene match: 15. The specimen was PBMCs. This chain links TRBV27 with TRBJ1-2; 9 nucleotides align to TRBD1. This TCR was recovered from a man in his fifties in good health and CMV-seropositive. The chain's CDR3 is CATRGQGVFLDYGYTF. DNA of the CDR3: TGTGCCACCAGGGGACAGGGTGTTTTTTTGGACTATGGCTACACCTTC.